Reported below is one TCR beta chain. As yet, its antigen is unknown. CDR1 is MDHEN, CDR2 SYDVKM, per germline. CDR3 size: 14 residues. V lost 6 bases and J lost 8; bases outside the gene matches: 9. The sample is drawn from a study of cytomegalovirus exposure and HLA in healthy donors. General study points: Other equally common chains were less clonally expanded than HLA-associated TCR beta chains, a later analysis showed. Investigators reported 164 TCR beta chains as tied to cytomegalovirus. An assumption of roughly uniform sequencing depth across donors underlay the presence/absence analyses. Immune exposure information comprised only CMV serostatus.

Vbeta (60) and Jbeta (13) primers were used in the PCR. Generated by immunoSEQ multiplex PCR, the TCRdb table keeps only in-frame clones and is missing some. The sample consists of over 150,000 clones, around 81% of them appearing once. The receptor was derived from a woman aged 50 to 60 in good health and CMV-seronegative. The source material was PBMCs. V is TRBV28 and J is TRBJ1-4, with 7 bases lining up with TRBD1. CDR3 region: CASRTPGQKEKLFF. The CDR3 DNA is TGTGCCAGCAGGACTCCGGGACAGAAAGAAAAACTGTTTTTT.